This TCR beta chain is drawn from a study of coeliac disease. A word on this clone: The antigen is undetermined.

Method: immunoSEQ multiplex PCR; TCRdb's copy keeps in-frame clones and lacks some. The repertoire has about 4,000 clones, roughly three fifths of them found once; the top ten carry roughly 14%. General study results and limits: Unbiased detection of gliadin-specific T cells was judged not feasible with this approach. In active celiac disease, intraepithelial and lamina propria TRB and TRG repertoires were less clonal than controls.

Sequencing was carried out using intraepithelial lymphocytes from the gut. The sequence was collected from a young woman with active celiac disease.

CDR3 coding DNA: TGTGCCAGCAGTCAACGACATCTTAATGAAAAACTGTTTTTT. This codes for CASSQRHLNEKLFF. The chain carries TRBV6-6 and TRBJ1-4, with D unresolved. Germline V lookup: CDR1 MNHNY, CDR2 SVGAGI (reference sequence). The ends were cut back, 5 bases at V and 4 bases at J, with 11 bases in the middle. The CDR3 length is 14 residues.